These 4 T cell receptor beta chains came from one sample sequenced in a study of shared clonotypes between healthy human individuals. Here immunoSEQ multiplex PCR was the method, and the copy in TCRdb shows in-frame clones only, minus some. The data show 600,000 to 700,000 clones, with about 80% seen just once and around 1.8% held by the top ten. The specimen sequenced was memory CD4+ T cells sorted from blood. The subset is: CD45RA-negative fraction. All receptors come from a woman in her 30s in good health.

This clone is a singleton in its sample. Here the CDR3 reads CASSYGLANTGELFF. The CDR3 bases are TGTGCCAGTAGTTATGGACTAGCGAACACCGGGGAGCTGTTTTTT. The chain joins TRBV19 to TRBJ2-2; 7 bases fit TRBD2. V shed 5 bases, J shed 0 bases, and the junction held 3 bases outside the gene matches. Looked up from germline, CDR1 is LNHDA and CDR2 is SQIVND (reference sequence). The CDR3 consists of 15 residues.

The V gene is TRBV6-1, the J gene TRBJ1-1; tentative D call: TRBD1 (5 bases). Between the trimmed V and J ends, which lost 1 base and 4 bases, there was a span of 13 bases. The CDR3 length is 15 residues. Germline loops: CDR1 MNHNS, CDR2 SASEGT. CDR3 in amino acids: CASSEGGFGGTEAFF. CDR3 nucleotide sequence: TGTGCCAGCAGTGAAGGCGGGTTTGGGGGCACTGAAGCTTTCTTT.

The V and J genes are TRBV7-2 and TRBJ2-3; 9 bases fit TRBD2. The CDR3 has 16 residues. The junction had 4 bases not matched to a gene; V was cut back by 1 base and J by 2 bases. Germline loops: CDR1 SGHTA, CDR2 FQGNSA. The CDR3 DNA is TGTGCCAGCAGCTTAGTTCTAGCGGGATACACAGATACGCAGTATTTT. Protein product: CASSLVLAGYTDTQYF.

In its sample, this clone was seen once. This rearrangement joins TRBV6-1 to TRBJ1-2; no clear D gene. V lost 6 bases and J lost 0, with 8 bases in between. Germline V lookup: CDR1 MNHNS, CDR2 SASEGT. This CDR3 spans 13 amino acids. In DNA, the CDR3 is TGTGCCAGCAGGCGGGATTCTAACTATGGCTACACCTTC. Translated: CASRRDSNYGYTF.